This TCR beta chain was documented in a study of shared clonotypes between healthy human individuals. Across the study: CD8 memory received one plate per donor, CD8 naive two, CD4 memory three and CD4 naive three.

Per the germline V gene, CDR1 is MGHDK and CDR2 is SYGVNS. The CDR3 sequence is 16 residues long. V was pared by 4 bases and J by 3 bases, with 5 bases of the junction left unmatched. As regards this clone: Its antigen is unidentified.

Repertoires were generated with immunoSEQ multiplex PCR, while TCRdb's copy carries only in-frame clones and drops some. The sample contains millions of clones, 95% of which appear only once. Study-level points and caveats: Genetic and exposure-history diversity was limited by the small donor number.

The sequence was obtained from a man aged 18-30 years in good health. This sequence joins TRBV25-1 and TRBJ2-1; TRBD2 matches 11 bases. What was sequenced was naive CD4+ T cells sorted from blood. Specified subset: CD45RA+ positively selected. This CDR3 reads CASSVVGTSGYNEQFF. The CDR3 nucleotides are TGTGCCAGCAGTGTTGTAGGGACTAGCGGCTACAATGAGCAGTTCTTC.